This T cell receptor beta chain was sequenced in a study of blood T cell repertoires in COVID-19. Overall study: The analysed material was cDNA or gDNA that came from T cells, B-cell-depleted T cells, or PBMCs.

Original analysis: From reference gene primer amplification, estimates of nucleated cell counts were derived. Profiled with immunoSEQ multiplex PCR; TCRdb holds only in-frame clones, not every one. The V and J calls and clone size come from that table; D and trimming were worked out from the DNA. The sample holds 470,000 or so clones; 70% to 90% are singletons and the top ten take almost 2%. Germline-derived CDR1 and CDR2 are LGHDT and YNNKEL (reference sequence). V was pared by 2 bases and J by 2 bases, with 13 bases between. This CDR3 contains 15 residues. Each participant's cohort was designated according to participant-reported clinical history.

This TCR was recovered from a woman aged 18-29 years with acute COVID-19. The V call is TRBV3-1 (or the pseudogene TRBV3-2), the J call TRBJ2-7; D gene unclear. The sequenced sample consisted of PBMCs or T cells enriched from blood (not recorded which). CDR3 amino acids: CASSQSGLRAYEQYF. The CDR3 nucleotides read TGTGCCAGCAGCCAATCCGGCCTCCGGGCCTACGAGCAGTACTTC.